The rows below give T cell receptor beta chains drawn from one sample of a study of blood T cell repertoires in COVID-19. Repertoires were generated with immunoSEQ multiplex PCR, while TCRdb's copy carries only in-frame clones and drops some. The data contain 160,000 or so clones, 82% of them singletons. Sequences were obtained from peripheral blood. The receptors come from a woman in her 70s with acute or convalescent COVID-19. CDR3s leave out the opening cysteine and the closing phenylalanine or tryptophan. Clone size is shown for a subset of rows, as once, few, many or a class of expanded clone.

clone_size: -
j_call: TRBJ2-7
cdr3_length: 11
v_call: TRBV12-3/TRBV12-4
cdr3_aa: ASSPPQAGQQY

clone_size: -
j_call: TRBJ1-1
cdr3_length: 13
v_call: TRBV7-2
cdr3_aa: ASSSQGWEYTEAF

clone_size: few
j_call: TRBJ1-5
cdr3_length: 13
v_call: TRBV6-1
cdr3_aa: ASSEPSFGNQPQH

clone_size: few
j_call: TRBJ2-5
cdr3_length: 13
v_call: TRBV11-2
cdr3_aa: ASSLERGPQETQY

clone_size: once
j_call: TRBJ2-7
cdr3_length: 12
v_call: TRBV19
cdr3_aa: ASSVQGKDYEQY

clone_size: -
j_call: TRBJ2-7
cdr3_length: 12
v_call: TRBV11-2
cdr3_aa: ASSPLRHPYEQY

clone_size: few
j_call: TRBJ2-1
cdr3_length: 11
v_call: TRBV2
cdr3_aa: ASSGVKGGEQF

clone_size: -
j_call: TRBJ2-4
cdr3_length: 12
v_call: TRBV7-2
cdr3_aa: ASSLSGAKNIQY

clone_size: -
j_call: TRBJ2-5
cdr3_length: 14
v_call: TRBV27
cdr3_aa: ASSPLEGSFGETQY

clone_size: -
j_call: TRBJ1-6
cdr3_length: 13
v_call: TRBV19
cdr3_aa: ASSIGRGRDSPLH

clone_size: -
j_call: TRBJ2-3
cdr3_length: 17
v_call: TRBV23-1
cdr3_aa: ASRSATGLAGPGADTQY

clone_size: -
j_call: TRBJ1-5
cdr3_length: 12
v_call: TRBV28
cdr3_aa: ASSLGQGVQPQH

clone_size: -
j_call: TRBJ1-2
cdr3_length: 12
v_call: TRBV27
cdr3_aa: ASSLRPGSGGYT

clone_size: -
j_call: TRBJ1-5
cdr3_length: 12
v_call: TRBV6-6
cdr3_aa: ASSYVENNQPQH

clone_size: -
j_call: TRBJ1-2
cdr3_length: 12
v_call: TRBV4-3
cdr3_aa: ASSKDRGQYGYT

clone_size: -
j_call: TRBJ2-7
cdr3_length: 11
v_call: TRBV5-5
cdr3_aa: ASSVTAIGEQY

clone_size: -
j_call: TRBJ1-6
cdr3_length: 11
v_call: TRBV14
cdr3_aa: ASSNTGNSPLH

clone_size: -
j_call: TRBJ2-5
cdr3_length: 13
v_call: TRBV7-2
cdr3_aa: ASSRTSGAQETQY

clone_size: -
j_call: TRBJ1-2
cdr3_length: 10
v_call: TRBV28
cdr3_aa: ASSSWTSGYT

clone_size: -
j_call: TRBJ2-1
cdr3_length: 13
v_call: TRBV11-3
cdr3_aa: ASSLDPSGGNEQF

clone_size: -
j_call: TRBJ2-7
cdr3_length: 11
v_call: TRBV7-9
cdr3_aa: ASSLGDSYEQY

clone_size: -
j_call: TRBJ2-1
cdr3_length: 16
v_call: TRBV25-1
cdr3_aa: ASSGRDRGPLDYNEQF

clone_size: once
j_call: TRBJ2-1
cdr3_length: 11
v_call: TRBV12-5
cdr3_aa: ASGLAIGTEQF

clone_size: -
j_call: TRBJ1-1
cdr3_length: 13
v_call: TRBV30
cdr3_aa: AWRYAGGFGTEAF

clone_size: -
j_call: TRBJ2-7
cdr3_length: 13
v_call: TRBV5-6
cdr3_aa: ASRPAGGPNYEQY

clone_size: -
j_call: TRBJ1-3
cdr3_length: 16
v_call: TRBV19
cdr3_aa: ASSSRTGRSHSGNTIY

clone_size: -
j_call: TRBJ2-7
cdr3_length: 11
v_call: TRBV12-3/TRBV12-4
cdr3_aa: ASSPGTVYEQY

clone_size: -
j_call: TRBJ1-3
cdr3_length: 12
v_call: TRBV5-4
cdr3_aa: ASSLKGVDNTIY

clone_size: few
j_call: TRBJ2-3
cdr3_length: 12
v_call: TRBV9
cdr3_aa: ASARGQNTDTQY

clone_size: -
j_call: TRBJ2-1
cdr3_length: 11
v_call: TRBV29-1
cdr3_aa: SVAYTSGNEQF

clone_size: -
j_call: TRBJ1-2
cdr3_length: 11
v_call: TRBV30
cdr3_aa: AWSGQGARGYT

clone_size: -
j_call: TRBJ1-6
cdr3_length: 12
v_call: TRBV2
cdr3_aa: ASSEGQYNSPLH

clone_size: -
j_call: TRBJ1-4
cdr3_length: 15
v_call: TRBV5-6
cdr3_aa: ASSLGGPAPRNEKLF

clone_size: -
j_call: TRBJ2-7
cdr3_length: 15
v_call: TRBV7-2
cdr3_aa: ASSSRASGGAPYEQY

clone_size: -
j_call: TRBJ2-3
cdr3_length: 12
v_call: TRBV5-5
cdr3_aa: ASSPVLGTDTQY

clone_size: -
j_call: TRBJ1-1
cdr3_length: 12
v_call: TRBV11-2
cdr3_aa: ASSLSGGMTEAF

clone_size: -
j_call: TRBJ1-4
cdr3_length: 13
v_call: TRBV7-2
cdr3_aa: ASSLVMYGDEKLF

clone_size: -
j_call: TRBJ2-7
cdr3_length: 12
v_call: TRBV20-1
cdr3_aa: SASPRRESYEQY

clone_size: -
j_call: TRBJ1-4
cdr3_length: 13
v_call: TRBV18
cdr3_aa: ASPPRAGTNEKLF

clone_size: -
j_call: TRBJ2-7
cdr3_length: 11
v_call: TRBV11-2
cdr3_aa: ASSLERGPGQY

clone_size: -
j_call: TRBJ1-1
cdr3_length: 15
v_call: TRBV19
cdr3_aa: ASSPGTRALMNTEAF